The rows below give T cell receptor beta chains drawn from one sample of a study of chemoradiotherapy in HPV16-positive cancers. Measured with immunoSEQ multiplex PCR; TCRdb has only the in-frame clones, and not every one. The table shows 40,000 to 60,000 clones, with around 90% occurring only once. The sample here was blood, taken from a patient who underwent chemoradiotherapy. Source of these receptors: a human donor with HPV-associated anogenital cancer. Both conserved end residues are part of each CDR3. A D gene is named only where the DNA matches it firmly. Size tells how often a clone was seen (once, few, many) or the class of an expanded clone, and some rows leave it out.

size,V,J,D,DNA,CDR3
-,TRBV6-5,TRBJ2-7,-,TGTGCCAGCAGTTACGGGGGACACGTCTACGAGCAGTACTTC,CASSYGGHVYEQYF
-,TRBV29-1,TRBJ2-5,TRBD2,TGCAGCGTTGTGGCGGGGGGCCAAGAGACCCAGTACTTC,CSVVAGGQETQYF
-,TRBV5-4,TRBJ2-3,-,TGTGCCAGCAGCTTGGTTACAGGGTCAGATACGCAGTATTTT,CASSLVTGSDTQYF
-,TRBV13,TRBJ1-1,-,TGTGCCAGCACGAAGGACCGCCGAGAAGCTTTCTTT,CASTKDRREAFF
-,TRBV5-6,TRBJ1-4,TRBD1,TGTGCCAGCAGCTCGGGACAGAAGTATGAAAAACTGTTTTTT,CASSSGQKYEKLFF
-,TRBV7-2,TRBJ2-1,-,TGTGCCAGCAGCCGTAGGATCGAATCCTACAATGAGCAGTTCTTC,CASSRRIESYNEQFF
-,TRBV9,TRBJ2-6,-,TGTGCCAGCAGCCCCCGGACTTCTGGGGCCAACGTCCTGACTTTC,CASSPRTSGANVLTF
once,TRBV27,TRBJ2-3,-,TGTGCCAGCAGTCCCCGACTAGTATTGGGCACAGATACGCAGTATTTT,CASSPRLVLGTDTQYF
-,TRBV27,TRBJ2-1,-,TGTGCCACCAGACAGACCAAAACTCACAATGAGCAGTTCTTC,CATRQTKTHNEQFF
-,TRBV9,TRBJ2-7,-,TGTGCCAGCAGCACCGGGACCCAATACTACGAGCAGTACTTC,CASSTGTQYYEQYF
once,TRBV19,TRBJ2-4,TRBD2,TGTGCCAGTAGTCTTATGGCCGGGGGGGTAGCCAAAAACATTCAGTACTTC,CASSLMAGGVAKNIQYF
once,TRBV18,TRBJ2-2,TRBD2,TGTGCCAGCTCATTACAGCGGGAGCCCAACACCGGGGAGCTGTTTTTT,CASSLQREPNTGELFF
-,TRBV4-3,TRBJ2-1,-,TGCGCCAGCAGCCCACAAGATACGGGAGTTATCGATGAGCAGTTCTTC,CASSPQDTGVIDEQFF
-,TRBV6-6,TRBJ2-3,TRBD2,TGTGCCAGCAGTGGGACTAGCGGGGTTAGCACAGATACGCAGTATTTT,CASSGTSGVSTDTQYF
medium-sized,TRBV6-1,TRBJ2-7,-,TGTGCCAGCAGTGAAGGATACAACACCTACGAGCAGTACTTC,CASSEGYNTYEQYF
-,TRBV19,TRBJ2-5,-,TGTGCCAGTAGTAGGTCCCCTGGGGGGCCCCAGTACTTC,CASSRSPGGPQYF
-,TRBV2,TRBJ2-4,-,TGTGCCAGCAGTGAATCCGGATTTGACAAAAACATTCAGTACTTC,CASSESGFDKNIQYF
-,TRBV19,TRBJ1-1,-,TGTGCCAGTAGTTCCCAGGGGCGCTTCGGGAGGGGCACTGAAGCTTTCTTT,CASSSQGRFGRGTEAFF
-,TRBV10-3,TRBJ2-7,-,TGTGCCATCAGTGAGAGGGAGTCCTCCTACGAGCAGTACTTC,CAISERESSYEQYF
-,TRBV18,TRBJ1-3,-,TGTGCCAGCTCTCTAGACGGGGGGCCTAACACCATATATTTT,CASSLDGGPNTIYF
-,TRBV5-8,TRBJ2-3,-,TGTGCCAGCAGCTTCGAAGCGGGCACAGATACGCAGTATTTT,CASSFEAGTDTQYF
-,TRBV7-9,TRBJ2-7,-,TGTGCCAGCAGCTTAGCTGGGGAAACCTACGAGCAGTACTTC,CASSLAGETYEQYF
-,TRBV5-6,TRBJ2-2,-,TGTGCCAGCAGCGACCGTTACACCGGGGAGCTGTTTTTT,CASSDRYTGELFF
few,TRBV6-6,TRBJ1-5,-,TGTGCCAGCAGCAGGGGAGTCGATCAGCCCCAGCATTTT,CASSRGVDQPQHF
-,TRBV5-6,TRBJ1-4,TRBD1,TGTGCCAGCAGACCGACAGGGTCCACTAATGAAAAACTGTTTTTT,CASRPTGSTNEKLFF
-,TRBV25-1,TRBJ1-2,-,TGTGCCAGCAGTGGACCAGGTAGCACCTATGGCTACACCTTC,CASSGPGSTYGYTF
-,TRBV7-2,TRBJ2-1,-,TGTGCCAGCAGCTTAGGGGCCAGCAATGAGCAGTTCTTC,CASSLGASNEQFF